The TCR beta chain described here comes from a study of glioma-infiltrating T cells after dendritic cell vaccination. Study information: Autologous tumor lysate was loaded overnight onto monocyte-derived dendritic cells grown about seven days with IL-4 and GM-CSF.

Study-wide findings and caveats: Higher pretreatment TIL content predicted longer progression-free time and survival. No direct clonality-survival link was found; a diverse polyclonal response may matter.

Assay used: immunoSEQ multiplex PCR; TCRdb lists only in-frame clones, some missing. This sample has around 10,000 clones, with 70% to 85% found just once. This clone turned up a few times. Its antigen is not identified. The CDR3 has 15 amino acids. Germline CDR1 is SQVTM and CDR2 is ANQGSEA. After removal of 5 bases from V and 0 bases from J, the junction contained 6 bases not matched to a gene. Described time point: after dendritic cell vaccination, including at tumor progression/relapse. This TCR came from a human donor with glioblastoma. The chain recombines TRBV29-1 with TRBJ2-1; 8 positions agree with TRBD2. Sequencing was performed on blood, taken after dendritic cell vaccination. This CDR3 is CSVPPSGSSYNEQFF. DNA for the CDR3: TGCAGCGTTCCCCCAAGCGGGAGCTCCTACAATGAGCAGTTCTTC.